This T cell receptor beta chain was recovered during a study of T-cell memory formation after mild COVID-19. This clonotype was counted a few times. Germline V gene lookup returns CDR1 KGHDR and CDR2 SFDVKD. Trimming stripped 5 bases from V and 2 bases from J, with 15 bases between. This CDR3 spans 17 amino acids. TCRdb processed the 5' RACE reads anew with MiXCR; each CDR3 protein has one entry. The data hold about 250,000 distinct CDR3 sequences, with less than 20% observed a single time. The TCR comes from an adult woman who had mild COVID-19 (a few samples of this study predate the infection). Cell type and time point are not known. V usage is TRBV24-1 and J usage is TRBJ2-6, with unresolved D. Sequenced: PBMCs or a T cell subset sorted from them (not recorded which). CDR3 sequence reads: CATSASKGKAGANVLTF. CDR3 DNA sequence: TGTGCCACCAGTGCCTCAAAGGGAAAGGCTGGGGCCAACGTCCTGACTTTC.